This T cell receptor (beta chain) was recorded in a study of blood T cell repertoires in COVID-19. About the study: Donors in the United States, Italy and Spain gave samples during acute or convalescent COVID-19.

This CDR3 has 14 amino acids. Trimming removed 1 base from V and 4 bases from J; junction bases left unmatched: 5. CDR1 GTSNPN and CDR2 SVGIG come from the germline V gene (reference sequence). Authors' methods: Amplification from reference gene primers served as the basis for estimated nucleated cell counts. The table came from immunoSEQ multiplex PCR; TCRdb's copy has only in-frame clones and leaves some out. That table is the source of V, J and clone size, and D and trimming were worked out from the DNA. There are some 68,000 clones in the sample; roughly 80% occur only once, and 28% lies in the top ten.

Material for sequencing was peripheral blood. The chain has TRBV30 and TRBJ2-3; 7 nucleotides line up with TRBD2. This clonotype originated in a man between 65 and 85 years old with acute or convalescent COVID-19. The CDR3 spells CAWSAGGGADTQYF. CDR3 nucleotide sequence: TGTGCCTGGAGTGCCGGGGGAGGGGCAGATACGCAGTATTTT.